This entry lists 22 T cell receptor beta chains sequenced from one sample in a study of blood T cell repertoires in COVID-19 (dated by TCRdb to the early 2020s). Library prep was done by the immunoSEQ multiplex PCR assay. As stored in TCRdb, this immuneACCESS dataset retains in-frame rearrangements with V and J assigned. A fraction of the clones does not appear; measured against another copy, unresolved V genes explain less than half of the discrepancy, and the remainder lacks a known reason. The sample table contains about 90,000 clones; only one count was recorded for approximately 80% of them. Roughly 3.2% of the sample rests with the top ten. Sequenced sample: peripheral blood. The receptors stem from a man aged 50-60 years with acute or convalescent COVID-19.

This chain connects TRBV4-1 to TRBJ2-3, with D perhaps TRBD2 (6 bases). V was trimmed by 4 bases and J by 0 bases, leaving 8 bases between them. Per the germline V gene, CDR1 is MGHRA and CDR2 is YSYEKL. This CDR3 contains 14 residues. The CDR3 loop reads CASSLLASTDTQYF. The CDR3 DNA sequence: TGCGCCAGCAGCCTACTAGCAAGCACAGATACGCAGTATTTT.

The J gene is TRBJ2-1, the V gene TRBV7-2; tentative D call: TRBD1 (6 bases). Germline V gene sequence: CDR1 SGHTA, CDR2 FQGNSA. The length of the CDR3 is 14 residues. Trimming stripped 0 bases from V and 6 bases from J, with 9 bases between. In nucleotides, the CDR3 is TGTGCCAGCAGCTTAGCGCTAGGGGGCAATGAGCAGTTCTTC. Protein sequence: CASSLALGGNEQFF.

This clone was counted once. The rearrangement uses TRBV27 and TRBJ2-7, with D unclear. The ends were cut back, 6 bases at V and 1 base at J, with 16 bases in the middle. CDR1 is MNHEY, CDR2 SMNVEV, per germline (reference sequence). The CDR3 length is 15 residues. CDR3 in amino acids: CASSPYSDGSYEQYF. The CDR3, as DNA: TGTGCCAGCAGCCCATACTCTGACGGGTCCTACGAGCAGTACTTC.

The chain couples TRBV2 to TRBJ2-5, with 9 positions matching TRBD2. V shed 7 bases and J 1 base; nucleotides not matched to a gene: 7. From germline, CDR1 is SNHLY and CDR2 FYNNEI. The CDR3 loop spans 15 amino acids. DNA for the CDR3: TGTGCCAGCAAGACCTTAGCGGGAGCCCAAGAGACCCAGTACTTC. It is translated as CASKTLAGAQETQYF. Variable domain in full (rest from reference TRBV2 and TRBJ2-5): EPEVTQTPSHQVTQMGQEVILRCVPISNHLYFYWYRQILGQKVEFLVSFYNNEISEKSEIFDDQFSVERPDGSNFTLKIRSTKLEDSAMYFCASKTLAGAQETQYFGPGTRLLVL.

The CDR3 protein is CASSDRSANSYEQYF. The CDR3 DNA sequence: TGTGCCAGCAGTGACCGTAGCGCCAACTCCTACGAGCAGTACTTC. The J gene is TRBJ2-7, the V gene TRBV2; D perhaps matches TRBD2 (5 bases). V lost 3 bases to trimming and J lost 0 bases, with 12 bases between them. CDR1 is SNHLY and CDR2 is FYNNEI in the germline V gene. The CDR3 is 15 residues long.

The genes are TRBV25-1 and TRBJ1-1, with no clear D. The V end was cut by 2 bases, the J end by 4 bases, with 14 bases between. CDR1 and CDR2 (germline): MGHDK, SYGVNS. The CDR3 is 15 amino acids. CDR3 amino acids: CASSEEGKGGTEAFF. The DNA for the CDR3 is TGTGCCAGCAGTGAAGAGGGAAAGGGAGGCACTGAAGCTTTCTTT.

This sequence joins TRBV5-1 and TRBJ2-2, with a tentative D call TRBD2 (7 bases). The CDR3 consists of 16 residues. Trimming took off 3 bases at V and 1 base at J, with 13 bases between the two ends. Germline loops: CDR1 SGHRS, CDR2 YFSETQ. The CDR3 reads CASSSSGTKNTGELFF. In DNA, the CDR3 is TGCGCCAGCAGCTCCAGCGGGACAAAGAACACCGGGGAGCTGTTTTTT.

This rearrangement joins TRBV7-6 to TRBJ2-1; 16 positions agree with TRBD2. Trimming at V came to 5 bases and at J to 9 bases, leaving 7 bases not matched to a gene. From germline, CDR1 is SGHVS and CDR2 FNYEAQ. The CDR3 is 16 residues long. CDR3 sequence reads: CASSRGLAGGPGEQFF. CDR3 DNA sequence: TGTGCCAGCAGCAGGGGACTAGCGGGGGGGCCTGGTGAGCAGTTCTTC.

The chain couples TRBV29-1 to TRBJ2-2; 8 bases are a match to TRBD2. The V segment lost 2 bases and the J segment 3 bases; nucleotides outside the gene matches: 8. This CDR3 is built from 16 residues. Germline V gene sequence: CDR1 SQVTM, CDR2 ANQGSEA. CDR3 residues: CSVEFPRGAHTGELFF. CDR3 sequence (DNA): TGCAGCGTTGAATTCCCGCGGGGGGCTCACACCGGGGAGCTGTTTTTT.

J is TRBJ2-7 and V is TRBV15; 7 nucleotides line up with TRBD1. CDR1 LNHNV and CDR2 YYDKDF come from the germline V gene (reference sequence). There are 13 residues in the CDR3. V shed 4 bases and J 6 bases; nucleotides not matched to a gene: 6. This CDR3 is CATSNDRAGEQYF. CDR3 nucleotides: TGTGCCACCAGCAACGACAGGGCAGGCGAGCAGTACTTC.

As DNA, the CDR3 is TGTGCCAGCAGTGGCCCCGGGAACACTGAAGCTTTCTTT. It codes for CASSGPGNTEAFF. The chain joins TRBV25-1 to TRBJ1-1; no definite D call. V was shortened by 4 bases and J by 1 base, with 7 bases between the two germline ends. Germline values: CDR1 MGHDK, CDR2 SYGVNS. This CDR3 contains 13 residues.

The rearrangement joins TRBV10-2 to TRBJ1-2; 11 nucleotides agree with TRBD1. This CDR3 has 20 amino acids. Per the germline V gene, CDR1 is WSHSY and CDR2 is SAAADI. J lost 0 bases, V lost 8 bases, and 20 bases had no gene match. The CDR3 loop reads CASLQPLGGQGGQANYGYTF. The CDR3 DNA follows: TGCGCCAGCCTACAACCTCTGGGGGGACAGGGGGGCCAAGCTAACTATGGCTACACCTTC.

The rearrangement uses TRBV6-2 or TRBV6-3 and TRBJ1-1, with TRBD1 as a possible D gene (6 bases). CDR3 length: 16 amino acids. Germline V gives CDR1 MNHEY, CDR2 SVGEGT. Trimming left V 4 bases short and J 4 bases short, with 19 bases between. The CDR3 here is CASSWGTGGLITEAFF. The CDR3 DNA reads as TGTGCCAGCAGTTGGGGGACCGGGGGGCTGATCACTGAAGCTTTCTTT.

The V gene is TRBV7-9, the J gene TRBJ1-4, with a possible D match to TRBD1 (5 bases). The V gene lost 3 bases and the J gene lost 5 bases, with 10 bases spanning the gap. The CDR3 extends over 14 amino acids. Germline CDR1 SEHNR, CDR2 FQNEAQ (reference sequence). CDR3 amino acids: CASSFGTGNEKLFF. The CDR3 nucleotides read TGTGCCAGCAGCTTTGGTACAGGCAATGAAAAACTGTTTTTT.

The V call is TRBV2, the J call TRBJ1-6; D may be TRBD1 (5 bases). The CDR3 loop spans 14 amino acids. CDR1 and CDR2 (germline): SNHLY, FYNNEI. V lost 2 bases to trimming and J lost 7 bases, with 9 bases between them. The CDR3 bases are TGTGCCAGCAGTGAAATGGGGGGAAATTCACCCCTCCACTTT. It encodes CASSEMGGNSPLHF.

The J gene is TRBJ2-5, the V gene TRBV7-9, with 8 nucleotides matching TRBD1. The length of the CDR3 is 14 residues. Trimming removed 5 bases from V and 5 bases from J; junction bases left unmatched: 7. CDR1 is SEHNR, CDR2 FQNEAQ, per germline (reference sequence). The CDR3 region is CASSTTTGVETQYF. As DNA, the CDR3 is TGTGCCAGCAGCACTACGACAGGGGTGGAGACCCAGTACTTC.

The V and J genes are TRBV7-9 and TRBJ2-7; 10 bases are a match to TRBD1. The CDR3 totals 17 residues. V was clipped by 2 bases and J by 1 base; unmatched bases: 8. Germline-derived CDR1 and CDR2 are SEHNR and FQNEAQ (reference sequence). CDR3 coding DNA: TGTGCCAGCAGCTTAACCCCGGACAGGGGGGCTTCCTACGAGCAGTACTTC. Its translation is CASSLTPDRGASYEQYF.

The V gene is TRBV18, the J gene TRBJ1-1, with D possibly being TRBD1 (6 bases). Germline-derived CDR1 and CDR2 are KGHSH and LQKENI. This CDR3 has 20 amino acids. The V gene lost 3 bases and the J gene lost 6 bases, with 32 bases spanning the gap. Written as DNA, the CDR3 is TGTGCCAGCTCACCTACCTATTCCGGGACGGGGGGGCCCCGGGACCCTGAAGCTTTCTTT. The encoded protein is CASSPTYSGTGGPRDPEAFF.

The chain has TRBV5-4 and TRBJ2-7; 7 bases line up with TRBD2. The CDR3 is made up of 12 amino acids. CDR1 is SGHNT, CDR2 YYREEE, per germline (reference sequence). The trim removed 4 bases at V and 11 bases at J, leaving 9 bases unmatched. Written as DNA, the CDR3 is TGTGCCAGCAGCCAAAAGGACGGGGGGAAGTACTTC. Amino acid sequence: CASSQKDGGKYF.

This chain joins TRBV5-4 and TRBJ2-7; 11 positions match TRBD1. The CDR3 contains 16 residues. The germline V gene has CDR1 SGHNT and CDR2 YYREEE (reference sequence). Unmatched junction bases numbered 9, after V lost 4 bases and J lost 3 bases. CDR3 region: CASSPGQGALIYEQYF. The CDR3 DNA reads TGTGCCAGCAGCCCTGGACAGGGGGCACTCATCTACGAGCAGTACTTC.

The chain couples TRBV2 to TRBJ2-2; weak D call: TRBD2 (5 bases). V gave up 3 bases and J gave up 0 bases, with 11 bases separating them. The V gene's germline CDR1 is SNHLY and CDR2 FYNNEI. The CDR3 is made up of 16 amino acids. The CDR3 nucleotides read TGTGCCAGCAGTGAGGTGGACTCGACGAACACCGGGGAGCTGTTTTTT. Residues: CASSEVDSTNTGELFF.

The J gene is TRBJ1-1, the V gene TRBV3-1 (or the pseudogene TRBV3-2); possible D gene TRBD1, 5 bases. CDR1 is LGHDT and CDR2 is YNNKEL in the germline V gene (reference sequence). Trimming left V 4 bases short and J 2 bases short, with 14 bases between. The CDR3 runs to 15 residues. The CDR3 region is CASSPGGSTNTEAFF. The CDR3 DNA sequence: TGTGCCAGCAGCCCGGGGGGATCCACCAACACTGAAGCTTTCTTT.